The present T cell receptor (beta chain) was sequenced within a study of blood T cell repertoires in COVID-19. Across 24 US areas, participants ranged in age from roughly 18 to 95 years. After removal of 5 bases from V and 1 base from J, the junction contained 10 bases not matched to a gene. The CDR3 length is 16 residues. Germline V gene sequence: CDR1 SGHTA, CDR2 FQGNSA. Assay used: immunoSEQ multiplex PCR; TCRdb lists only in-frame clones, some missing. The table lists about 180,000 clones, 86% of them singletons. Input material: PBMCs or T cells enriched from blood (not recorded which). The TCR originated in a woman between 25 and 40 years old who had recovered from COVID-19. This sequence joins TRBV7-2 and TRBJ1-1, with TRBD1 matching over 7 bases. The CDR3, as DNA: TGTGCCAGCAGCCCGTCCCGGGACAGTAGGAACACTGAAGCTTTCTTT. It codes for CASSPSRDSRNTEAFF.